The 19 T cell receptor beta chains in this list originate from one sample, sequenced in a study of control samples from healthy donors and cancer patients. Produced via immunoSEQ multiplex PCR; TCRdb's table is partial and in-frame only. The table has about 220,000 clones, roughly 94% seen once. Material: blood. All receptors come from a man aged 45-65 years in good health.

CDR3 bases: TGTGCCAGCAGCTTAGATCCTAAGGGACCGCGCTATGGCTACACCTTC. This encodes CASSLDPKGPRYGYTF. The chain recombines TRBV13 with TRBJ1-2, with D possibly TRBD1 on 5 matching bases. Trimming took off 1 base at V and 4 bases at J, with 16 bases between the two ends. The germline V gene has CDR1 PRHDT and CDR2 FYEKMQ (reference sequence). CDR3 length equals 16 residues.

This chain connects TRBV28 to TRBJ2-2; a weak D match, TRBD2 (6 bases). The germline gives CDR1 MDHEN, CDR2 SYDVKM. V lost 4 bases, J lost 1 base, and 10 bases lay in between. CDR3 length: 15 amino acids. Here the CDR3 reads CASSSGTLNTGELFF. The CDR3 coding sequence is TGTGCCAGCAGTTCAGGGACTTTGAACACCGGGGAGCTGTTTTTT.

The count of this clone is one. The DNA for the CDR3 is TGTGCCAGCAGTCCCTCGGTGGGGACCACCCATTTT. Translated: CASSPSVGTTHF. The gene calls are TRBV28 and TRBJ1-5, with a weak D call TRBD1 (5 bases). The CDR3 runs to 12 residues. With 5 bases removed from V and 16 bases from J, the gap between germline ends came to 18 bases. Germline V gene sequence: CDR1 MDHEN, CDR2 SYDVKM.

The CDR3 DNA reads as TGTGCCAGCACCTCGGACACCTTGGGGGCTGAAGCTTTCTTT. Amino acid sequence: CASTSDTLGAEAFF. This rearrangement joins TRBV7-9 to TRBJ1-1, with D possibly being TRBD1 (5 bases). Germline V gives CDR1 SEHNR, CDR2 FQNEAQ (reference sequence). Trimming shortened V by 7 bases and J by 6 bases, and 18 bases separated the two germline ends. The CDR3 contains 14 residues. The entire variable domain, with the rest obtained from reference TRBV7-9 and TRBJ1-1, is as follows: DTGVSQNPRHKITKRGQNVTFRCDPISEHNRLYWYRQTLGQGPEFLTYFQNEAQLEKSRLLSDRFSAERPKGSFSTLEIQRTEQGDSAMYLCASTSDTLGAEAFFGQGTRLTVV.

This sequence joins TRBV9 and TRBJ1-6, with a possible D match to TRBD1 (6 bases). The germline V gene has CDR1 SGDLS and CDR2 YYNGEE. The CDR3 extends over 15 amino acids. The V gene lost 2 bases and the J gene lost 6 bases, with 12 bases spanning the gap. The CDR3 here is CASSVGQIFNSPLHF. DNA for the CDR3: TGTGCCAGCAGCGTCGGACAGATTTTTAATTCACCCCTCCACTTT.

The CDR3 loop is CASSMGPPTEAFF. The CDR3 coding sequence is TGTGCCAGCAGTATGGGACCCCCCACAGAAGCTTTCTTT. The rearrangement joins TRBV6-5 to TRBJ1-1; D might be TRBD1 (5 bases). Looked up from germline, CDR1 is MNHEY and CDR2 is SVGAGI. V shed 5 bases and J shed 8 bases, with 15 bases lying between them. This CDR3 has 13 amino acids.

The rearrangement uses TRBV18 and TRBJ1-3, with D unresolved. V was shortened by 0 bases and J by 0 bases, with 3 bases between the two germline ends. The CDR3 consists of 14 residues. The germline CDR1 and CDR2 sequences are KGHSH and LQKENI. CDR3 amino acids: CASSPPGSGNTIYF. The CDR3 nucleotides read TGTGCCAGCTCACCACCGGGCTCTGGAAACACCATATATTTT.

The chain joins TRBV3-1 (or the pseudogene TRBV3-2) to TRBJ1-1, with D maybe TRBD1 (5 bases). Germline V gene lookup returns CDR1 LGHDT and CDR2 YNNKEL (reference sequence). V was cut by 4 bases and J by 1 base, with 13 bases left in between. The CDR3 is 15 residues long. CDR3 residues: CASSPTGGKNTEAFF. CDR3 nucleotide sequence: TGTGCCAGCAGCCCGACCGGGGGAAAGAACACTGAAGCTTTCTTT.

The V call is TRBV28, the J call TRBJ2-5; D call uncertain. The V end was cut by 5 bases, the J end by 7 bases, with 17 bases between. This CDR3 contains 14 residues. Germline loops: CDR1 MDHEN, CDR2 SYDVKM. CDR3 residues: CASSPWSLGWTQYF. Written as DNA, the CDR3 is TGTGCCAGCAGTCCATGGAGTCTTGGATGGACCCAGTACTTC.

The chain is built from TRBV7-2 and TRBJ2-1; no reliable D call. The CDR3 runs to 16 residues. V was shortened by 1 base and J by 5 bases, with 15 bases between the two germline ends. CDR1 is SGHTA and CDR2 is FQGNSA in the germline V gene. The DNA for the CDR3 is TGTGCCAGCAGCTTAGAGGATAGGGCTAGACACAATGAGCAGTTCTTC. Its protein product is CASSLEDRARHNEQFF.

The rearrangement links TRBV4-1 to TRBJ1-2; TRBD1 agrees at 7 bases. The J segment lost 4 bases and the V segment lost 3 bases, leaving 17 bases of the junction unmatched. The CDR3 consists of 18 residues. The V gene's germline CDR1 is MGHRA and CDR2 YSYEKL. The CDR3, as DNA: TGCGCCAGCAGCCACGCCGGGACAGCAAGTATCAGATCCTATGGCTACACCTTC. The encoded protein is CASSHAGTASIRSYGYTF.

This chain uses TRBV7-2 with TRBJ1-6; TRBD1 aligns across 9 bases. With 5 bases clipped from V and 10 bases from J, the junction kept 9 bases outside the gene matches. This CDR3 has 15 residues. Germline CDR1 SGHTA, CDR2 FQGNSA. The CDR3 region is CASSPRTGQGSPLHF. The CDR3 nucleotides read TGTGCCAGCAGCCCCCGCACGGGACAGGGCTCACCCCTCCACTTT. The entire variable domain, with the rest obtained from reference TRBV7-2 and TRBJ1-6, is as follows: GAGVSQSPSNKVTEKGKDVELRCDPISGHTALYWYRQSLGQGLEFLIYFQGNSAPDKSGLPSDRFSAERTGGSVSTLTIQRTQQEDSAVYLCASSPRTGQGSPLHFGNGTRLTVT.

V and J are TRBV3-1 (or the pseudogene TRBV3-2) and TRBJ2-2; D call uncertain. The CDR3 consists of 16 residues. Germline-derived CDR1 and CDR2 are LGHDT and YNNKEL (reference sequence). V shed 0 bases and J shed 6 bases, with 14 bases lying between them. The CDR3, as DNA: TGTGCCAGCAGCCAAGATCTGACGGCCCTCGCCGGGGAGCTGTTTTTT. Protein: CASSQDLTALAGELFF.

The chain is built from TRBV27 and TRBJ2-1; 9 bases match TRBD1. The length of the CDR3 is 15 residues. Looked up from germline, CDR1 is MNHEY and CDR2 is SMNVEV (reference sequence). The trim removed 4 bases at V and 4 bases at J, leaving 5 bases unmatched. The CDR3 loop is CASSSQGTGYNEQFF. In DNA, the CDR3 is TGTGCCAGCAGTTCACAAGGGACAGGGTACAATGAGCAGTTCTTC.

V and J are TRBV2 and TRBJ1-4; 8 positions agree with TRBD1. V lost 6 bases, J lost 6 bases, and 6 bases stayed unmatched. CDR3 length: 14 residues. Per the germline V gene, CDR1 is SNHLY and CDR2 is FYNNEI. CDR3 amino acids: CASRDRAHDEKLFF. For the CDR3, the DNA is TGTGCCAGCAGGGACAGGGCGCACGATGAAAAACTGTTTTTT.

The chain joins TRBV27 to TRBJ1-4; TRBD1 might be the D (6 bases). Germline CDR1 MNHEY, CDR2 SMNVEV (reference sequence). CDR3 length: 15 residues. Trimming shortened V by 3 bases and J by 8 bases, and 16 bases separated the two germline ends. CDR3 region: CASSFQPGGHEKLFF. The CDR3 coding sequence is TGTGCCAGCAGTTTCCAACCGGGGGGGCACGAAAAACTGTTTTTT.

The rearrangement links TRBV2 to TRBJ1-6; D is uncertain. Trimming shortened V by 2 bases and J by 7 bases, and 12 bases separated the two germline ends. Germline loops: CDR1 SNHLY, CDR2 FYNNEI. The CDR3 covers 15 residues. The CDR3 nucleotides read TGTGCCAGCAGTGAACAGGCCGGACCCAATTCACCCCTCCACTTT. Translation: CASSEQAGPNSPLHF.

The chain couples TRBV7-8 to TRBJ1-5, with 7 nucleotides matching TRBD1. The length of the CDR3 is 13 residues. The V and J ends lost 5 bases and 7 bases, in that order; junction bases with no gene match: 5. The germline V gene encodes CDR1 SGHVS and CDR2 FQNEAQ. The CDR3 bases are TGTGCCAGCAGCGTCCGACAGGGACAGCCCCAGCATTTT. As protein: CASSVRQGQPQHF. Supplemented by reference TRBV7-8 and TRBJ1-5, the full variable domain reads GAGVSQSPRYKVAKRGQDVALRCDPISGHVSLFWYQQALGQGPEFLTYFQNEAQLDKSGLPSDRFFAERPEGSVSTLKIQRTQQEDSAVYLCASSVRQGQPQHFGDGTRLSIL.

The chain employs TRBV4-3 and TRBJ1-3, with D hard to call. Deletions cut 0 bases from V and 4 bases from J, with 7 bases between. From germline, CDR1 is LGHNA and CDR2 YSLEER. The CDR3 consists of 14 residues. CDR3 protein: CASSQDWSGNTIYF. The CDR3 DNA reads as TGCGCCAGCAGCCAAGATTGGTCGGGAAACACCATATATTTT.